This T cell receptor (beta chain) came from a study of T cells in Graves' hyperthyroidism and ophthalmopathy. In the study overall: Blood was drawn when the patient was first diagnosed and still untreated. Study-wide results and limits: Ophthalmopathy and stable hyperthyroidism were separated by a 13 V-J model.

Hyperthyroidism had been newly diagnosed in patients aged 18 to 65, and its duration was under 2 months. This clonotype turned up a few times. Its target is unknown. CDR3 length equals 17 residues. J was trimmed by 4 bases and V by 6 bases; bases with no gene match: 8. The V gene's germline CDR1 is SNHLY and CDR2 FYNNEI. The investigators amplified TCR beta CDR3 regions from RNA transcripts. A first-round RT-PCR of the TCR CDR3 used the HTBI primer set. Each CDR3 protein gets one entry after TCRdb re-called the multiplex PCR reads with MiXCR. The data contain 730,000 or so distinct CDR3 sequences, roughly a sixth of them seen just once; the ten biggest clones take up 16%.

Sequencing was done on a sample of blood. This rearrangement joins TRBV2 to TRBJ2-2; TRBD2 matches 13 bases. This TCR derives from a woman between 50 and 59 years old with Graves' hyperthyroidism that later progressed to Graves' ophthalmopathy. The CDR3 nucleotides are TGTGCCAGCAGCTTACTAGCGGGGGGGCCTTTCACCGGGGAGCTGTTTTTT. Translation: CASSLLAGGPFTGELFF.